This TCR beta chain derives from a study of a mutant IDH1 vaccine in newly diagnosed glioma. Study as a whole: Investigators started vaccination 4-6 weeks after radiotherapy alone, or with temozolomide cycles. Radiotherapy, temozolomide, or both had been given previously, and both were given to most. Visit V12 happened at week 35; visit V13 happened at week 47. Overall study results and limits: Patients showed vaccine-induced immune responses at a rate of about 93%.

V lost 4 bases to trimming and J lost 3 bases; unmatched junction nucleotides: 7. The CDR3 loop spans 15 amino acids. Germline V gene sequence: CDR1 MGHRA, CDR2 YSYEKL. Time point indicated: week 35, safety follow-up. It was 300 ug of mutant IDH1 20-mer peptide that made up each vaccine dose, given with topical imiquimod. This clone was seen only once. What it recognizes is unknown. The data were produced by immunoSEQ multiplex PCR, yet TCRdb's version contains in-frame clones alone and is incomplete. The sample records some 33,000 clones, around three quarters being singletons. This clonotype originated in a woman younger than 45 with glioma. Some clones in this sample may be carry-over from other donors' samples. The sample in question was PBMCs, obtained from a glioma patient whose treatment included an IDH1 peptide vaccine. The J gene is TRBJ2-7, the V gene TRBV4-1; 9 nucleotides agree with TRBD1. The CDR3 region is CASSLPGQGDYEQYF. The CDR3 DNA sequence: TGCGCCAGCAGCCTCCCGGGACAGGGTGACTACGAGCAGTACTTC.